This T cell receptor (beta chain) is from a study of cytomegalovirus exposure and HLA in healthy donors. Remarks on this clone: Its target is not known.

PCR employed 60 Vbeta and 13 Jbeta primers. Authors' data handling: Per a later analysis, the number of unique TCR beta chains was about 80 million, of which about 11 million were shared. The data were produced by immunoSEQ multiplex PCR, yet TCRdb's version contains in-frame clones alone and is incomplete. That table furnishes V, J and clone size, whereas the DNA furnished D and trimming. The data contain some 150,000 clones, approximately 80% of them singletons. The CDR3 runs 15 residues. Germline V CDR1 and CDR2: LNHDA, SQIVND (reference sequence). V was clipped by 4 bases and J by 2 bases, with 14 bases between them. Points from the study as a whole: As a later analysis revealed, the rate of TCR association differed by HLA locus, with DRB1 most and HLA-C fewest. Analyzed later, most CMV-associated TCR beta chains appeared HLA-restricted.

This TCR derives from a woman younger than 35 in good health and CMV-seronegative. The specimen was PBMCs. V is TRBV19 and J is TRBJ2-5; D might be TRBD1 (7 bases). The CDR3 here is CASSTPQGRQETQYF. CDR3 bases: TGTGCCAGTAGTACACCACAGGGGAGGCAAGAGACCCAGTACTTC.